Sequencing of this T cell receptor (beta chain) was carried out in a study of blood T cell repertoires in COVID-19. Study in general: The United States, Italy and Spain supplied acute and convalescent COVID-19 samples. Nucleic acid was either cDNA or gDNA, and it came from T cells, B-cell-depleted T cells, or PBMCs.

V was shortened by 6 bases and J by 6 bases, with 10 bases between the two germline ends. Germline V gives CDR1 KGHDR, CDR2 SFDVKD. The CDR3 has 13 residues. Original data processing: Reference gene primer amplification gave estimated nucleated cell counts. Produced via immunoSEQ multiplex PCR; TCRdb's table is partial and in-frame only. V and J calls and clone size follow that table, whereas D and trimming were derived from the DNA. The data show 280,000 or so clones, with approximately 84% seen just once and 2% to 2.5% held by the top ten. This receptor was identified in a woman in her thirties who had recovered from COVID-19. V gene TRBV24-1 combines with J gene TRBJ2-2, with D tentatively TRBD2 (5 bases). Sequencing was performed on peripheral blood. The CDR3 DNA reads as TGTGCCACCAGTCGAGGCGGGTCCGGGGAGCTGTTTTTT. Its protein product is CATSRGGSGELFF.